This TCR beta chain was documented in a study of blood T cell repertoires in COVID-19. Overall study: Italy, Spain and the United States were the sources of the convalescent and acute COVID-19 samples. Nucleic acid was either cDNA or gDNA, and it came from T cells, B-cell-depleted T cells, or PBMCs.

V lost 2 bases to trimming and J lost 6 bases; unmatched junction nucleotides: 3. This CDR3 is built from 13 residues. Germline V gene data show CDR1 as SGHNT and CDR2 as YYREEE (reference sequence). Original handling: Reference gene primer amplification gave estimated nucleated cell counts. Clones were sequenced by immunoSEQ multiplex PCR, and TCRdb holds only the in-frame ones, with some missing. That table is the source of V, J and clone size, and D and trimming were worked out from the DNA. The top ten hold more than 1.4% of the sample, which has over 250,000 clones, around 85% seen once. It was during active infection that Seattle patients were enrolled and then longitudinally followed.

The chain carries TRBV5-4 and TRBJ1-2; 8 nucleotides align to TRBD1. The origin of this receptor is a human donor with COVID-19, enrolled during active disease. The donor label of this sample is uncertain. The sample comprised peripheral blood. The CDR3 sequence: CASSFQGAHGYTF. CDR3 in DNA: TGTGCCAGCAGCTTTCAGGGGGCACATGGCTACACCTTC. The variable domain in full, with the rest retrieved from reference TRBV5-4 and TRBJ1-2, is ETGVTQSPTHLIKTRGQQVTLRCSSQSGHNTVSWYQQALGQGPQFIFQYYREEENGRGNFPPRFSGLQFPNYSSELNVNALELDDSALYLCASSFQGAHGYTFGSGTRLTVV.